Below, 8 T cell receptor beta chains from the same sample are listed, as sequenced in a study of a mutant IDH1 vaccine in newly diagnosed glioma. Regarding time point: week 11, during vaccination. Each dose of the vaccine consisted of 300 ug of mutant IDH1 20-mer peptide, with topical imiquimod. The table came from immunoSEQ multiplex PCR; TCRdb's copy has only in-frame clones and leaves some out. The sample carries under 65,000 clones, 75% to 85% recorded once. These receptors have no known antigen. The source was PBMCs, collected from a glioma patient whose treatment included an IDH1 peptide vaccine. All receptors come from a man aged 45-65 years with glioma.

The genes are TRBV18 and TRBJ1-6, with D perhaps matching TRBD1 (5 bases). V shed 3 bases and J shed 10 bases, with 16 bases lying between them. Germline V lookup: CDR1 KGHSH, CDR2 LQKENI. This CDR3 region has 15 residues. The DNA of the CDR3 is TGTGCCAGCTCACCCGCGACACGCCGGGGGTCACCCCTCCACTTT. Translating gives CASSPATRRGSPLHF.

The V and J genes are TRBV7-8 and TRBJ2-7; 10 bases are shared with TRBD1. Germline loops: CDR1 SGHVS, CDR2 FQNEAQ. J was trimmed by 4 bases and V by 5 bases; bases with no gene match: 8. This CDR3 has 15 amino acids. The CDR3 here is CASSPMDRGYYEQYF. The DNA of the CDR3 is TGTGCCAGCAGCCCGATGGACAGGGGGTATTACGAGCAGTACTTC.

This chain joins TRBV2 and TRBJ1-5, with 8 bases identical to TRBD1. Germline trimming cut 6 bases from V and 7 bases from J; bases unmatched to any gene: 8. Germline V lookup: CDR1 SNHLY, CDR2 FYNNEI. The CDR3 extends over 14 amino acids. The CDR3 loop is CASSVGQGDQPQHF. The CDR3, as DNA: TGTGCCAGCAGCGTTGGACAGGGCGACCAGCCCCAGCATTTT.

This chain links TRBV28 with TRBJ2-7; 10 nucleotides agree with TRBD1. V lost 1 base to trimming and J lost 3 bases; unmatched junction nucleotides: 6. CDR1 and CDR2 from the germline V gene are MDHEN and SYDVKM. The CDR3 has 16 amino acids. DNA for the CDR3: TGTGCCAGCAGTTTATCCGGGACAGGGGCCGACTACGAGCAGTACTTC. It codes for CASSLSGTGADYEQYF.

The chain joins TRBV2 to TRBJ2-5; 10 nucleotides agree with TRBD1. Trimming cost V 7 bases and J 4 bases; bases outside gene matches: 9. Germline V gene sequence: CDR1 SNHLY, CDR2 FYNNEI. CDR3 length equals 15 residues. CDR3 in DNA: TGTGCCAGCACCCGGGGGGACAGGGGTGGAGAGACCCAGTACTTC. Protein product: CASTRGDRGGETQYF.

The V gene is TRBV11-3, the J gene TRBJ1-1; 8 nucleotides align to TRBD1. Per the germline V gene, CDR1 is SGHNT and CDR2 is YENEEA. Trimming cost V 6 bases and J 3 bases; bases outside gene matches: 9. The CDR3 totals 15 residues. This CDR3 reads CASRYDRGSDTEAFF. CDR3 bases: TGTGCCAGCAGATACGACAGGGGTTCGGACACTGAAGCTTTCTTT. Full variable domain (missing parts from reference TRBV11-3 and TRBJ1-1): EAGVVQSPRYKIIEKKQPVAFWCNPISGHNTLYWYLQNLGQGPELLIRYENEEAVDDSQLPKDRFSAERLKGVDSTLKIQPAELGDSAVYLCASRYDRGSDTEAFFGQGTRLTVV.

The V and J genes are TRBV5-1 and TRBJ1-2; TRBD1 matches 7 bases. CDR3 length: 14 residues. Germline V CDR1 and CDR2: SGHRS, YFSETQ. The ends lost 5 bases at V and 9 bases at J; junction bases unmatched: 13. As DNA, the CDR3 is TGCGCCAGCAGACGGACAGGAAATTTAGATAGCTACACCTTC. As protein: CASRRTGNLDSYTF.

This chain links TRBV14 with TRBJ1-5; D gene uncertain. This CDR3 spans 14 amino acids. The V gene lost 6 bases and the J gene lost 0 bases, with 9 bases spanning the gap. Germline CDR1 is SGHDN and CDR2 is FVKESK. The CDR3 DNA reads as TGTGCCAGCAGTCACTGGGGTAGCAATCAGCCCCAGCATTTT. Encoded protein: CASSHWGSNQPQHF. The whole variable domain, remainder taken from reference TRBV14 and TRBJ1-5, is EAGVTQFPSHSVIEKGQTVTLRCDPISGHDNLYWYRRVMGKEIKFLLHFVKESKQDESGMPNNRFLAERTGGTYSTLKVQPAELEDSGVYFCASSHWGSNQPQHFGDGTRLSIL.